This entry lists 30 T cell receptor beta chains sequenced from one sample in a study of control samples from healthy donors and cancer patients (dated by TCRdb to the early 2020s). Receptors were amplified or captured by the immunoSEQ multiplex PCR assay. What TCRdb holds here is the immuneACCESS table cut down to in-frame rearrangements. Part of the clones is not present; checked against another copy, under half of the missing clones reflect an unresolved V gene, and the others are unexplained. This sample is represented by 170,000 or so clones; approximately 90% of them were singletons. 1.1% to 1.5% of the sample lies in the top ten. The sequenced sample was blood. These TCRs come from a man aged 30 to 45 in good health.

V usage is TRBV4-3 and J usage is TRBJ1-3; the match to TRBD1 covers 9 bases. The germline V gene encodes CDR1 LGHNA and CDR2 YSLEER. CDR3 length: 16 residues. V shed 4 bases and J 2 bases; nucleotides not matched to a gene: 6. CDR3: CASSLDGDRAGNTIYF. CDR3 DNA: TGCGCCAGCAGCCTTGACGGGGACAGGGCTGGAAACACCATATATTTT.

The J gene is TRBJ2-7, the V gene TRBV5-1, with D uncertain. Trimming removed 2 bases at V and 7 bases at J, with 16 bases between. The CDR3 has 14 amino acids. Germline assignment: CDR1 SGHRS and CDR2 YFSETQ. The DNA of the CDR3 is TGCGCCAGCAGCTTCGGTGACCAGACGAGGGAGCAGTACTTC. Translated: CASSFGDQTREQYF. The full variable domain, its missing parts supplied by reference TRBV5-1 and TRBJ2-7, is KAGVTQTPRYLIKTRGQQVTLSCSPISGHRSVSWYQQTPGQGLQFLFEYFSETQRNKGNFPGRFSGRQFSNSRSEMNVSTLELGDSALYLCASSFGDQTREQYFGPGTRLTVT.

This clone was seen just once. The chain is built from TRBV7-2 and TRBJ2-6; 9 bases line up with TRBD1. CDR1 is SGHTA and CDR2 is FQGNSA in the germline V gene. There are 16 residues in the CDR3. V shed 6 bases and J 2 bases; nucleotides not matched to a gene: 5. The CDR3 sequence is CASRLGTGTGANVLTF. In nucleotides, the CDR3 is TGTGCCAGCAGACTTGGGACAGGGACTGGGGCCAACGTCCTGACTTTC. Full variable domain (outside the CDR3, taken from reference TRBV7-2 and TRBJ2-6): GAGVSQSPSNKVTEKGKDVELRCDPISGHTALYWYRQSLGQGLEFLIYFQGNSAPDKSGLPSDRFSAERTGGSVSTLTIQRTQQEDSAVYLCASRLGTGTGANVLTFGAGSRLTVL.

The chain recombines TRBV5-5 with TRBJ1-6; 7 bases map to TRBD1. The CDR3 totals 18 residues. Germline values: CDR1 SGHKS, CDR2 YYEKEE (reference sequence). With V trimmed by 3 bases and J by 8 bases, 17 bases remained unmatched. The CDR3 protein is CASSSVMQQGLGDSPLHF. The CDR3 bases are TGTGCCAGCAGCTCAGTCATGCAACAGGGGTTGGGGGATTCACCCCTCCACTTT. The whole variable domain, remainder taken from reference TRBV5-5 and TRBJ1-6, is DAGVTQSPTHLIKTRGQQVTLRCSPISGHKSVSWYQQVLGQGPQFIFQYYEKEERGRGNFPDRFSARQFPNYSSELNVNALLLGDSALYLCASSSVMQQGLGDSPLHFGNGTRLTVT.

The chain carries TRBV7-3 and TRBJ2-1, with TRBD2 matching over 8 bases. CDR1 and CDR2 (germline): SGHTA, FQGTGA. With 4 bases clipped from V and 6 bases from J, the junction kept 8 bases outside the gene matches. The CDR3 loop spans 15 amino acids. Written as DNA, the CDR3 is TGTGCCAGCAGCTCCCCCGCGGGAGGAAGCAATGAGCAGTTCTTC. Amino acids: CASSSPAGGSNEQFF.

The chain has TRBV4-3 and TRBJ1-4, with 8 nucleotides matching TRBD1. V lost 1 base to trimming and J lost 3 bases; unmatched junction nucleotides: 4. The CDR3 runs to 16 residues. Germline V CDR1 and CDR2: LGHNA, YSLEER. CDR3 DNA sequence: TGCGCCAGCAGCCAAGCCCAGGGGGCGTCTAATGAAAAACTGTTTTTT. This codes for CASSQAQGASNEKLFF.

The rearrangement joins TRBV7-9 to TRBJ2-1; 10 bases line up with TRBD2. V shed 5 bases and J 8 bases; nucleotides not matched to a gene: 9. This CDR3 has 15 residues. Germline CDR1 reads SEHNR; CDR2 reads FQNEAQ (reference sequence). CDR3 residues: CASSSTSGNAHEQFF. CDR3 DNA: TGTGCCAGCAGCAGTACTAGCGGGAACGCTCATGAGCAGTTCTTC.

The chain employs TRBV7-9 and TRBJ1-6; possibly TRBD1 for D (5 bases). The CDR3 runs 14 residues. V lost 9 bases, J lost 7 bases, and 16 bases lay in between. Germline lookup yields CDR1 SEHNR and CDR2 FQNEAQ (reference sequence). CDR3 in DNA: TGTGCCAGTACCTTTCAGGGAATCAATTCACCCCTCCACTTT. Protein product: CASTFQGINSPLHF. Supplemented by reference TRBV7-9 and TRBJ1-6, the full variable domain reads DTGVSQNPRHKITKRGQNVTFRCDPISEHNRLYWYRQTLGQGPEFLTYFQNEAQLEKSRLLSDRFSAERPKGSFSTLEIQRTEQGDSAMYLCASTFQGINSPLHFGNGTRLTVT.

V gene TRBV7-2 combines with J gene TRBJ1-5; tentatively, D is TRBD1 (5 bases). Trimming removed 5 bases from V and 4 bases from J, with 15 bases in between. CDR1 is SGHTA and CDR2 is FQGNSA in the germline V gene. The CDR3 has 15 residues. CDR3 DNA sequence: TGTGCCAGCAGCCCACAGTGGGGGGGGAATCAGCCCCAGCATTTT. Encoded protein: CASSPQWGGNQPQHF.

The chain recombines TRBV14 with TRBJ1-4, with D unresolved. The CDR3 has 14 amino acids. V lost 1 base and J 5 bases, leaving 8 bases between the germline ends. Germline values: CDR1 SGHDN, CDR2 FVKESK. The CDR3 region has the DNA TGTGCCAGCAGCCAAGGCAGGATGAATGAAAAACTGTTTTTT. It translates to CASSQGRMNEKLFF.

The rearrangement joins TRBV9 to TRBJ1-2; the D gene is possibly TRBD1 (5 bases). There are 14 residues in the CDR3. V dropped 0 bases and J dropped 3 bases, with 9 bases sitting between them. Germline assignment: CDR1 SGDLS and CDR2 YYNGEE. In DNA form, the CDR3 reads TGTGCCAGCAGCGTAGTAGGAGGGGACTATGGCTACACCTTC. This gives the protein CASSVVGGDYGYTF.

V and J are TRBV27 and TRBJ2-3; D uncertain. Deletions cut 0 bases from V and 4 bases from J, with 5 bases between. Germline V gene data show CDR1 as MNHEY and CDR2 as SMNVEV (reference sequence). The CDR3 spans 13 residues. Here the CDR3 reads CASSLSSADTQYF. In DNA form, the CDR3 reads TGTGCCAGCAGTTTATCGAGTGCAGATACGCAGTATTTT.

This rearrangement joins TRBV11-1 to TRBJ2-7; D is unclear. Per germline, CDR1 SGHAT and CDR2 FQDESV (reference sequence). The CDR3 covers 12 residues. V lost 5 bases and J 9 bases, leaving 14 bases between the germline ends. The CDR3 DNA sequence: TGTGCCAGCAGCATTGACTTGGAAGGGCAGTACTTC. Its protein product is CASSIDLEGQYF. Combining the CDR3 with reference TRBV11-1 and TRBJ2-7 gives the whole variable domain EAEVAQSPRYKITEKSQAVAFWCDPISGHATLYWYRQILGQGPELLVQFQDESVVDDSQLPKDRFSAERLKGVDSTLKIQPAELGDSAMYLCASSIDLEGQYFGPGTRLTVT.

V usage is TRBV30 and J usage is TRBJ2-2; tentatively, D is TRBD2 (5 bases). Trimming left V 0 bases short and J 6 bases short, with 8 bases between. Germline V gene sequence: CDR1 GTSNPN, CDR2 SVGIG (reference sequence). CDR3 length: 13 residues. CDR3 amino acids: CAWSVRGSGELFF. The CDR3 DNA sequence: TGTGCCTGGAGTGTACGAGGGTCCGGGGAGCTGTTTTTT.

This rearrangement joins TRBV6-5 to TRBJ2-1; 12 positions agree with TRBD2. J was trimmed by 5 bases and V by 6 bases; bases with no gene match: 5. The CDR3 contains 15 residues. Germline values: CDR1 MNHEY, CDR2 SVGAGI. CDR3 DNA sequence: TGTGCCAGCAGCGAGACTAGCGGGGGCCACAATGAGCAGTTCTTC. This translates into CASSETSGGHNEQFF.

In its sample, this clone was seen once. The rearrangement uses TRBV5-4 and TRBJ2-3, with 11 bases lining up with TRBD2. CDR1 SGHNT and CDR2 YYREEE come from the germline V gene (reference sequence). This CDR3 spans 17 amino acids. Losses at the gene ends were 0 bases for V and 5 bases for J; bases not matched to a gene: 8. This CDR3 reads CASSLDSGRALVDTQYF. In nucleotides, the CDR3 is TGTGCCAGCAGCTTGGATAGCGGGAGGGCCTTGGTAGATACGCAGTATTTT.

On this clone: At the DNA level, this CDR3 is encoded by other sequences in the same sample as well. The chain couples TRBV10-3 to TRBJ1-2; 9 bases map to TRBD1. CDR3 length: 12 amino acids. Germline V gives CDR1 ENHRY, CDR2 SYGVKD. The J segment lost 3 bases and the V segment lost 9 bases, leaving 2 bases of the junction unmatched. Written as DNA, the CDR3 is TGTGCCATACAGGGGGCGGACTATGGCTACACCTTC. It encodes CAIQGADYGYTF.

The chain recombines TRBV2 with TRBJ2-1; the D is unclear. This CDR3 spans 12 amino acids. The germline V and J ends were trimmed by 2 bases and 7 bases, with 6 bases remaining between them. Germline V gene sequence: CDR1 SNHLY, CDR2 FYNNEI. DNA of the CDR3: TGTGCCAGCAGTGAAAGTACGAATGAGCAGTTCTTC. Amino acids: CASSESTNEQFF.

V and J are TRBV18 and TRBJ2-7; D is ambiguous. The length of the CDR3 is 13 residues. Germline V gene data show CDR1 as KGHSH and CDR2 as LQKENI. V was trimmed by 1 base and J by 0 bases, leaving 4 bases between them. DNA for the CDR3: TGTGCCAGCTCACCACTCAGCTCCTACGAGCAGTACTTC. Residues: CASSPLSSYEQYF.

The chain uses TRBV27 and TRBJ1-2; D is uncertain. V was pared by 2 bases and J by 2 bases, with 6 bases between. Per germline, CDR1 MNHEY and CDR2 SMNVEV (reference sequence). This CDR3 comprises 13 residues. The CDR3: CASSLGRNYGYTF. The CDR3 coding sequence is TGTGCCAGCAGTTTAGGCAGAAACTATGGCTACACCTTC.

The chain employs TRBV7-9 and TRBJ2-7; D gene unclear. The germline V and J ends were trimmed by 1 base and 5 bases, with 6 bases remaining between them. This CDR3 is 12 amino acids long. Germline values: CDR1 SEHNR, CDR2 FQNEAQ (reference sequence). The CDR3, as DNA: TGTGCCAGCAGCTTAGTTGCCAACGAGCAGTACTTC. Its translation is CASSLVANEQYF.

CDR3 loop: CASSQSWSLNTEAFF. DNA of the CDR3: TGTGCCAGCAGCCAATCCTGGAGCCTGAACACTGAAGCTTTCTTT. V usage is TRBV6-2 or TRBV6-3 and J usage is TRBJ1-1; no firm D call. With 6 bases removed from V and 0 bases from J, the gap between germline ends came to 14 bases. There are 15 residues in the CDR3. The germline V gene has CDR1 MNHEY and CDR2 SVGEGT.

In its sample, this clone was seen a few times. V usage is TRBV7-2 and J usage is TRBJ1-1; the match to TRBD1 covers 7 bases. V lost 1 base and J lost 5; bases outside the gene matches: 7. Germline loops: CDR1 SGHTA, CDR2 FQGNSA. The CDR3 length is 15 residues. CDR3 DNA sequence: TGTGCCAGCAGCTTAGTCGGCAGGGGGGGTACTGAAGCTTTCTTT. It codes for CASSLVGRGGTEAFF.

The rearrangement joins TRBV5-1 to TRBJ2-3; 15 bases map to TRBD2. With 3 bases clipped from V and 2 bases from J, the junction kept 4 bases outside the gene matches. The CDR3 spans 17 residues. The V gene's germline CDR1 is SGHRS and CDR2 YFSETQ. This CDR3 is CASSSGLAGGLTDTQYF. The CDR3, as DNA: TGCGCCAGCAGCTCGGGACTAGCGGGAGGACTCACAGATACGCAGTATTTT.

This rearrangement joins TRBV5-1 to TRBJ1-1; a possible D gene is TRBD1 (5 bases). Trimming left V 5 bases short and J 0 bases short, with 8 bases between. Germline V gene data show CDR1 as SGHRS and CDR2 as YFSETQ. The CDR3 contains 13 residues. CDR3 DNA sequence: TGCGCCAGCAGAGGGGACGTGAACACTGAAGCTTTCTTT. Encoded protein: CASRGDVNTEAFF. Filled out from reference TRBV5-1 and TRBJ1-1, the complete variable domain reads KAGVTQTPRYLIKTRGQQVTLSCSPISGHRSVSWYQQTPGQGLQFLFEYFSETQRNKGNFPGRFSGRQFSNSRSEMNVSTLELGDSALYLCASRGDVNTEAFFGQGTRLTVV.

The chain uses TRBV2 and TRBJ1-2, with 8 nucleotides matching TRBD1. Losses at the gene ends were 4 bases for V and 7 bases for J; bases not matched to a gene: 5. Germline loops: CDR1 SNHLY, CDR2 FYNNEI. The CDR3 is 13 amino acids. CDR3 bases: TGTGCCAGCAGTGTAACAGGGGGTTTTGGCTACACCTTC. As protein: CASSVTGGFGYTF.

As for this clone: The sample contains more than one DNA sequence encoding this CDR3. The chain has TRBV28 and TRBJ1-3; D may be TRBD1 (5 bases). Germline CDR1 reads MDHEN; CDR2 reads SYDVKM. The V and J ends lost 5 bases and 2 bases respectively, with 13 bases between them. This CDR3 has 15 residues. CDR3: CASSPAGTAGNTIYF. CDR3 nucleotides: TGTGCCAGCAGTCCAGCCGGGACCGCTGGAAACACCATATATTTT.

The chain carries TRBV30 and TRBJ1-6, with D unclear. Trimming cost V 3 bases and J 3 bases, with 15 bases left between them. Germline V gives CDR1 GTSNPN, CDR2 SVGIG (reference sequence). CDR3 length: 16 amino acids. This CDR3 is CAWRGGSGGYNSPLHF. The CDR3 DNA reads TGTGCCTGGAGGGGTGGAAGTGGCGGCTATAATTCACCCCTCCACTTT.

The rearrangement joins TRBV3-1 (or the pseudogene TRBV3-2) to TRBJ1-2; D not certain. Germline V gene sequence: CDR1 LGHDT, CDR2 YNNKEL (reference sequence). The CDR3 consists of 12 residues. V shed 1 base and J shed 8 bases, with 8 bases lying between them. The CDR3 nucleotides read TGTGCCAGCAGCCAAGGACGGTGGGGCTACACCTTC. It codes for CASSQGRWGYTF.

This chain joins TRBV9 and TRBJ2-5; 7 bases agree with TRBD2. V trimming: 0 bases; J trimming: 3 bases; junction bases outside the gene matches: 5. The CDR3 sequence is 15 residues long. Looked up from germline, CDR1 is SGDLS and CDR2 is YYNGEE. The CDR3 DNA reads as TGTGCCAGCAGCGTAGGAGGACTAGGTGAAGAGACCCAGTACTTC. This encodes CASSVGGLGEETQYF.